This T cell receptor (beta chain) emerged from a study of T cells in tuberculosis. The assay was immunoSEQ multiplex PCR, and TCRdb's table has in-frame clones only and misses some. The data show approximately 58,000 clones, approximately 85% seen once. The CDR3 consists of 16 residues. Losses at the gene ends were 4 bases for V and 2 bases for J; bases not matched to a gene: 8. Germline V gene lookup returns CDR1 SGHDN and CDR2 FVKESK. General study findings and limits: The stringent gate may have excluded weak CD1B-GMM tetramer binders.

Sorting used thawed, overnight-rested PBMC stained with anti-CD3, a viability dye and GMM-loaded CD1B tetramer. The lipid loaded on the CD1B tetramers was C32 glucose monomycolate from Rhodococcus equi. This receptor was taken from an adult woman with latent tuberculosis. V usage is TRBV14 and J usage is TRBJ2-7; 10 nucleotides line up with TRBD1. The sample taken for sequencing was CD1b-GMM tetramer-negative cells sorted from PBMCs. The CDR3 loop reads CASSLTGTGVTYEQYF. The CDR3 DNA reads TGTGCCAGCAGCCTAACCGGGACAGGGGTTACCTACGAGCAGTACTTC.